Below are 31 T cell receptor beta chains sequenced from a single sample in a study of blood T cell repertoires in COVID-19 (dated by TCRdb to the early 2020s). Receptor amplification or capture employed the immunoSEQ multiplex PCR assay. TCRdb retrieved this table from immuneACCESS and kept in-frame rearrangements only. Not all clones are present; in checked studies, unresolved V genes account for under half, and no reason is known for the remainder. In this sample the table shows about 58,000 clones, 90% of which occur a single time. Jointly, the top ten make up about 13% of the sample. The sequencing input was peripheral blood. The receptors shown here come from a man aged 60-69 years with active COVID-19.

The J gene is TRBJ2-5, the V gene TRBV5-6; 10 bases match TRBD1. CDR3 length: 16 residues. Trimming cost V 0 bases and J 5 bases; bases outside gene matches: 7. Germline CDR1 SGHDT, CDR2 YYEEEE. The CDR3 coding sequence is TGTGCCAGCAGCTTGGGGGGACAGGGGAGACGGGAGACCCAGTACTTC. It translates to CASSLGGQGRRETQYF.

The chain is built from TRBV7-2 and TRBJ2-5; 7 nucleotides agree with TRBD2. Germline CDR1 SGHTA, CDR2 FQGNSA. The CDR3 is made up of 14 amino acids. Trimming cost V 6 bases and J 5 bases; bases outside gene matches: 9. In DNA, the CDR3 is TGTGCCAGCAGGTTTAACGGGGGAGGGGAGACCCAGTACTTC. It codes for CASRFNGGGETQYF.

The chain employs TRBV4-3 and TRBJ2-7, with TRBD2 matching over 12 bases. Germline V gene data show CDR1 as LGHNA and CDR2 as YSLEER. The CDR3 runs 15 residues. The junction had 4 bases not matched to a gene; V was cut back by 6 bases and J by 1 base. This CDR3 reads CASSKGTSGSYEQYF. For the CDR3, the DNA is TGCGCCAGCAGTAAGGGGACTAGCGGGTCCTACGAGCAGTACTTC.

As DNA, the CDR3 is TGTGCCAGCAGCTTAGCTCCGGGACAGGGCCCCTACGGCGCCTATGGCTACACCTTC. It yields the protein CASSLAPGQGPYGAYGYTF. The chain employs TRBV11-2 and TRBJ1-2, with 9 bases lining up with TRBD1. The CDR3 is 19 residues long. Germline V gene data show CDR1 as SGHAT and CDR2 as FQNNGV. The J segment lost 4 bases and the V segment lost 1 base, leaving 16 bases of the junction unmatched. Full variable domain (rest looked up from reference TRBV11-2 and TRBJ1-2): EAGVAQSPRYKIIEKRQSVAFWCNPISGHATLYWYQQILGQGPKLLIQFQNNGVVDDSQLPKDRFSAERLKGVDSTLKIQPAKLEDSAVYLCASSLAPGQGPYGAYGYTFGSGTRLTVV.

The V gene is TRBV6-5, the J gene TRBJ2-7, with 12 bases that match TRBD2. Germline V gene lookup returns CDR1 MNHEY and CDR2 SVGAGI. CDR3 length: 15 amino acids. J lost 2 bases, V lost 6 bases, and 5 bases had no gene match. The CDR3 region has the DNA TGTGCCAGCAGGAGGACTAGCGGGGACACCTACGAGCAGTACTTC. As protein: CASRRTSGDTYEQYF.

The chain joins TRBV2 to TRBJ2-7; 10 bases map to TRBD2. CDR1 is SNHLY and CDR2 is FYNNEI in the germline V gene. CDR3 length: 17 amino acids. Trimming took 3 bases from V and 6 from J; bases not matched to a gene: 14. This chain's CDR3 is CASSDLRLAGVSAEQYF. Written as DNA, the CDR3 is TGTGCCAGCAGTGATTTGCGGCTAGCGGGAGTATCTGCCGAGCAGTACTTC.

This sequence joins TRBV28 and TRBJ2-3, with TRBD1 as a possible D gene (6 bases). Trimming took 5 bases from V and 3 from J, leaving 15 bases between them. The CDR3 contains 15 residues. The germline V gene encodes CDR1 MDHEN and CDR2 SYDVKM. The CDR3 region has the DNA TGTGCCAGCAGTCAACAGGGAAGGCCGACAGATACGCAGTATTTT. This codes for CASSQQGRPTDTQYF.

The chain recombines TRBV27 with TRBJ2-1; weak D call: TRBD2 (5 bases). Germline V gives CDR1 MNHEY, CDR2 SMNVEV (reference sequence). Trimming stripped 0 bases from V and 0 bases from J, with 9 bases between. The CDR3 has 16 amino acids. For the CDR3, the DNA is TGTGCCAGCAGTTTATCGGTCCTAGCCTCCTACAATGAGCAGTTCTTC. This encodes CASSLSVLASYNEQFF.

V is TRBV30 and J is TRBJ1-2; no firm D call. The CDR3 length is 13 residues. Trimming left V 3 bases short and J 4 bases short, with 12 bases between. The germline V gene encodes CDR1 GTSNPN and CDR2 SVGIG (reference sequence). This CDR3 is CAWRFGVAYGYTF. CDR3 in DNA: TGTGCCTGGAGGTTCGGGGTAGCCTATGGCTACACCTTC.

J is TRBJ1-3 and V is TRBV5-4; weak D call: TRBD1 (5 bases). Germline CDR1 SGHNT, CDR2 YYREEE (reference sequence). Trimming removed 9 bases from V and 0 bases from J, with 19 bases in between. This CDR3 has 16 amino acids. The CDR3 coding sequence is TGTGCCACTCAGCCTGGCGGGGCCCGCTCTGGAAACACCATATATTTT. Protein product: CATQPGGARSGNTIYF. Using reference TRBV5-4 and TRBJ1-3 for the parts outside the CDR3, the full variable domain is ETGVTQSPTHLIKTRGQQVTLRCSSQSGHNTVSWYQQALGQGPQFIFQYYREEENGRGNFPPRFSGLQFPNYSSELNVNALELDDSALYLCATQPGGARSGNTIYFGEGSWLTVV.

This chain links TRBV2 with TRBJ2-2, with TRBD1 matching over 7 bases. Germline values: CDR1 SNHLY, CDR2 FYNNEI. The CDR3 consists of 15 residues. With V trimmed by 4 bases and J by 5 bases, 7 bases remained unmatched. The CDR3 DNA reads TGTGCCAGCAGTGGAGCTAGGGGGCAAACCGGGGAGCTGTTTTTT. It encodes CASSGARGQTGELFF.

The V call is TRBV6-5, the J call TRBJ2-1; 7 bases fit TRBD1. CDR3 length: 12 residues. The germline V gene has CDR1 MNHEY and CDR2 SVGAGI. The ends lost 10 bases at V and 8 bases at J; junction bases unmatched: 8. CDR3 sequence: CATNRDSDEQFF. CDR3 DNA: TGTGCCACCAATCGGGACAGTGATGAGCAGTTCTTC.

The chain employs TRBV6-5 and TRBJ1-5, with 7 bases identical to TRBD1. Germline V gene sequence: CDR1 MNHEY, CDR2 SVGAGI. V lost 6 bases, J lost 6 bases, and 8 bases stayed unmatched. There are 14 residues in the CDR3. In DNA form, the CDR3 reads TGTGCCAGCAGACCAACAGGGGCGGGTCAGCCCCAGCATTTT. Translated, it gives CASRPTGAGQPQHF.

V is TRBV4-3 and J is TRBJ2-7; 7 bases align to TRBD1. This CDR3 spans 16 amino acids. Germline V gene data show CDR1 as LGHNA and CDR2 as YSLEER. Trimming took 0 bases from V and 3 from J; bases not matched to a gene: 8. CDR3 bases: TGCGCCAGCAGCCAAGACATCCAACAGGGGATCTACGAGCAGTACTTC. This codes for CASSQDIQQGIYEQYF.

The chain recombines TRBV12-3 or TRBV12-4 with TRBJ2-5; tentative D call: TRBD1 (6 bases). This CDR3 spans 11 amino acids. The ends were cut back, 6 bases at V and 5 bases at J, with 7 bases in the middle. CDR3: CASSQGETQYF. The CDR3 coding sequence is TGTGCCAGCAGCCAGGGGGAGACCCAGTACTTC.

This sequence joins TRBV6-5 and TRBJ2-7, with 9 bases lining up with TRBD1. V shed 6 bases, J shed 4 bases, and the junction held 10 bases outside the gene matches. Looked up from germline, CDR1 is MNHEY and CDR2 is SVGAGI. This CDR3 contains 15 residues. The CDR3 reads CASSIRDRVIYEQYF. The CDR3 DNA sequence: TGTGCCAGCAGCATCCGGGACAGGGTTATTTACGAGCAGTACTTC.

The rearrangement links TRBV3-1 (or the pseudogene TRBV3-2) to TRBJ1-4; TRBD1 might be the D (6 bases). Germline loops: CDR1 LGHDT, CDR2 YNNKEL (reference sequence). This CDR3 spans 16 amino acids. V was shortened by 5 bases and J by 1 base, with 14 bases between the two germline ends. The CDR3 region is CASSVDSRKTNEKLFF. CDR3 bases: TGTGCCAGCAGCGTGGACAGCAGGAAAACTAATGAAAAACTGTTTTTT.

The chain links TRBV6-6 to TRBJ2-3; TRBD2 matches 11 bases. Germline-derived CDR1 and CDR2 are MNHNY and SVGAGI (reference sequence). V lost 6 bases and J lost 4; bases outside the gene matches: 6. The CDR3 runs 15 residues. CDR3 nucleotides: TGTGCCAGCAGGGTAGCGGGAGGGATCCCAGATACGCAGTATTTT. Its protein is CASRVAGGIPDTQYF.

The sample holds a few counts of this clone. The chain combines TRBV19 with TRBJ2-7; no definite D call. This CDR3 contains 13 residues. CDR1 and CDR2 (germline): LNHDA, SQIVND (reference sequence). Trimming removed 5 bases from V and 1 base from J, with 9 bases in between. CDR3 in DNA: TGTGCCAGTAGTCAGTTGCATTCCTACGAGCAGTACTTC. Translation: CASSQLHSYEQYF.

The chain joins TRBV27 to TRBJ2-3; weak D call: TRBD1 (5 bases). This CDR3 comprises 18 residues. The germline V gene encodes CDR1 MNHEY and CDR2 SMNVEV (reference sequence). V lost 2 bases, J lost 5 bases, and 23 bases lay in between. The CDR3 region is CASSLGPWGRSFGDTQYF. Here the CDR3 DNA reads TGTGCCAGCAGTTTAGGGCCTTGGGGCAGAAGTTTCGGAGATACGCAGTATTTT.

V usage is TRBV10-3 and J usage is TRBJ2-5; D is perhaps TRBD2 (6 bases). The CDR3 covers 13 residues. CDR1 ENHRY and CDR2 SYGVKD come from the germline V gene. Trimming pared 3 bases from V and 5 bases from J, leaving 10 bases between. The CDR3 reads CAISDLGRETQYF. CDR3 DNA sequence: TGTGCCATCAGTGATTTGGGGAGGGAGACCCAGTACTTC.

This clone was detected only once. The chain couples TRBV14 to TRBJ1-5; a possible D gene is TRBD1 (6 bases). This CDR3 is 18 amino acids long. V was shortened by 0 bases and J by 2 bases, with 17 bases between the two germline ends. Germline V gives CDR1 SGHDN, CDR2 FVKESK. DNA for the CDR3: TGTGCCAGCAGCCAAGAAAGGGACAAACACCTCGGCAATCAGCCCCAGCATTTT. Translated, it gives CASSQERDKHLGNQPQHF. The full variable domain, completed using reference TRBV14 and TRBJ1-5, is EAGVTQFPSHSVIEKGQTVTLRCDPISGHDNLYWYRRVMGKEIKFLLHFVKESKQDESGMPNNRFLAERTGGTYSTLKVQPAELEDSGVYFCASSQERDKHLGNQPQHFGDGTRLSIL.

Only one count was recorded for this clone. This chain joins TRBV7-9 and TRBJ2-5; 12 nucleotides match TRBD2. The CDR3 runs to 17 residues. Germline V gene lookup returns CDR1 SEHNR and CDR2 FQNEAQ (reference sequence). With V trimmed by 1 base and J by 5 bases, 8 bases remained unmatched. CDR3 DNA: TGTGCCAGCAGCTTAGTCGAAGAGCTAGCGGGAGGGGAGACCCAGTACTTC. Translating it yields CASSLVEELAGGETQYF.

The CDR3 sequence: CASEGTDSYEQYF. The CDR3 DNA is TGTGCCTCCGAGGGGACAGACTCCTACGAGCAGTACTTC. This chain uses TRBV10-3 with TRBJ2-7; TRBD1 agrees at 7 bases. Trimming at V came to 11 bases and at J to 0 bases, leaving 7 bases not matched to a gene. The V gene's germline CDR1 is ENHRY and CDR2 SYGVKD. This CDR3 is built from 13 residues.

The CDR3 bases are TGTGCCAGCAGCTTAAAGGGGAGGGACTCAGAGACCCAGTACTTC. Its protein product is CASSLKGRDSETQYF. The rearrangement joins TRBV7-3 to TRBJ2-5; 7 bases align to TRBD2. Looked up from germline, CDR1 is SGHTA and CDR2 is FQGTGA. With 1 base clipped from V and 4 bases from J, the junction kept 6 bases outside the gene matches. The CDR3 loop spans 15 amino acids.

The count of this clone is one. The V call is TRBV30, the J call TRBJ1-2; D gene uncertain. Germline V gene lookup returns CDR1 GTSNPN and CDR2 SVGIG (reference sequence). V lost 4 bases, J lost 3 bases, and 9 bases lay in between. The CDR3 is 12 amino acids. As DNA, the CDR3 is TGTGCCTGGATGAGGTACGACTATGGCTACACCTTC. This sequence encodes CAWMRYDYGYTF. Based on the CDR3 plus reference TRBV30 and TRBJ1-2, the full variable domain is SQTIHQWPATLVQPVGSPLSLECTVEGTSNPNLYWYRQAAGRGLQLLFYSVGIGQISSEVPQNLSASRPQDRQFILSSKKLLLSDSGFYLCAWMRYDYGYTFGSGTRLTVV.

The genes are TRBV4-1 and TRBJ2-1, with 7 positions matching TRBD2. Germline V CDR1 and CDR2: MGHRA, YSYEKL. V lost 6 bases and J lost 9; bases outside the gene matches: 11. The CDR3 sequence is 14 residues long. The CDR3 is CASSLEAGWGEQFF. The CDR3 region has the DNA TGCGCCAGCAGTTTAGAAGCGGGATGGGGTGAGCAGTTCTTC.

The V and J genes are TRBV20-1 and TRBJ2-7; D is unclear. V was cut by 6 bases and J by 1 base, with 13 bases left in between. Germline CDR1 DFQATT, CDR2 SNEGSKA (reference sequence). CDR3 length: 13 amino acids. This CDR3 reads CSASIPLSYEQYF. The CDR3 DNA is TGCAGTGCCAGTATCCCCCTTTCCTACGAGCAGTACTTC.

This chain connects TRBV5-8 to TRBJ1-3; D may be TRBD1 (6 bases). The CDR3 covers 15 residues. The germline CDR1 and CDR2 sequences are SGHTS and YDEGEE. The V gene lost 0 bases and the J gene lost 4 bases, with 11 bases spanning the gap. The CDR3 DNA follows: TGTGCCAGCAGCTTGGATTCAGGGGTCGGAAACACCATATATTTT. Protein product: CASSLDSGVGNTIYF.

The V call is TRBV3-1 (or the pseudogene TRBV3-2), the J call TRBJ1-3; TRBD1 might be the D (6 bases). V was shortened by 1 base and J by 0 bases, with 10 bases between the two germline ends. The germline gives CDR1 LGHDT, CDR2 YNNKEL (reference sequence). This CDR3 contains 16 residues. For the CDR3, the DNA is TGTGCCAGCAGCCAAGTCACAGGGAGCTCTGGAAACACCATATATTTT. Protein sequence: CASSQVTGSSGNTIYF.

The V call is TRBV5-4, the J call TRBJ2-3; 8 positions agree with TRBD2. V was pared by 0 bases and J by 14 bases, with 11 bases of the junction left unmatched. Per the germline V gene, CDR1 is SGHNT and CDR2 is YYREEE (reference sequence). The CDR3 loop spans 14 amino acids. CDR3 region: CASSLGGTSGSLYF. Written as DNA, the CDR3 is TGTGCCAGCAGCTTGGGCGGGACTAGTGGGTCTTTGTATTTT.